This T cell receptor beta chain was profiled in a study of radiotherapy plus CTLA-4 blockade in lung cancer. Some clones are missing from TCRdb's copy, which holds only in-frame ones; the method was immunoSEQ multiplex PCR. The top ten clones hold more than 0.75% of a sample with about 100,000 clones, 83% of them seen once. The sequence derives from a human donor with non-small cell lung cancer who had stable disease on radiotherapy plus ipilimumab. The source material was peripheral blood, sampled from a patient treated with radiotherapy plus ipilimumab.

The CDR3 bases are TGTGCCAGCAGCTTAACCTACGACCGTTCCAATGAGCAGTTCTTC. Translating it yields CASSLTYDRSNEQFF. The gene calls are TRBV7-3 and TRBJ2-1; D is unclear. The V gene's germline CDR1 is SGHTA and CDR2 FQGTGA. Trimming left V 0 bases short and J 6 bases short, with 12 bases between. CDR3 length: 15 amino acids.